At least ten counts were recorded for the clone carrying this T cell receptor beta chain. This sample is part of a study of CD8 T cells in ankylosing spondylitis. The CDR3 has 14 residues. Trimming cost V 0 bases and J 5 bases, with 10 bases left between them. The germline gives CDR1 LGHNA, CDR2 YSLEER. TCRdb analysed the 5' RACE reads with MiXCR anew, one entry per CDR3 protein. The sample records over 95,000 distinct CDR3 sequences, 7.5% to 9% being singletons. The sample was blood, either unsorted or a sorted T cell fraction (not recorded which). This sequence was found in a male donor with ankylosing spondylitis or in good health (not recorded which). J is TRBJ1-1 and V is TRBV4-3; D possibly corresponds to TRBD1 (5 bases). The CDR3 region is CASSQDRGRTEAFF. CDR3 bases: TGCGCCAGCAGCCAAGATCGGGGGAGGACTGAAGCTTTCTTT.